This T cell receptor beta chain was captured by sequencing in a study of shared clonotypes between healthy human individuals. Researchers drew on roughly 82 million PBMCs for genomic DNA from unsorted samples. Several immunoSEQ 96-well plates shared each subset's DNA, each plate a replicate. Replicate PCRs were loaded with about 300 ng DNA from unsorted PBMC, around 30,000 T cell genomes. It was on ten immunoSEQ deep assay plates that unsorted PBMC DNA was sequenced. This table comes from immunoSEQ multiplex PCR, and its TCRdb copy is limited to in-frame clones, with some not included. This sample carries roughly 500,000 clones, over 65% of them seen once, and the ten largest clones take over 10%. The V gene lost 4 bases and the J gene lost 0 bases, with 6 bases spanning the gap. Germline V gene lookup returns CDR1 ENHRY and CDR2 SYGVKD. The CDR3 has 13 amino acids.

The source material was PBMCs. The chain carries TRBV10-3 and TRBJ2-5, with a possible D match to TRBD1 (6 bases). The sequence came from a woman in her thirties or forties in good health. Some clones in this sample may be carry-over from other donors' samples. CDR3 residues: CAISGQDQETQYF. The CDR3 bases are TGTGCCATCAGTGGACAGGACCAAGAGACCCAGTACTTC.